These 3 T cell receptor beta chains were sequenced from one sample in a study of blood T cell repertoires in COVID-19. Assay used: immunoSEQ multiplex PCR; TCRdb lists only in-frame clones, some missing. The data show about 340,000 clones, about 92% seen once. Sequenced: PBMCs or T cells enriched from blood (not recorded which). The origin of the receptors is a woman aged 25-40 years who had recovered from COVID-19.

The gene calls are TRBV5-1 and TRBJ2-3, with D perhaps TRBD1 (5 bases). The CDR3 covers 13 residues. Germline values: CDR1 SGHRS, CDR2 YFSETQ. V was clipped by 4 bases and J by 4 bases, with 10 bases between them. CDR3 residues: CASSPQGADTQYF. CDR3 coding DNA: TGCGCCAGCAGCCCGCAGGGTGCAGATACGCAGTATTTT. The entire variable domain, with the rest obtained from reference TRBV5-1 and TRBJ2-3, is as follows: KAGVTQTPRYLIKTRGQQVTLSCSPISGHRSVSWYQQTPGQGLQFLFEYFSETQRNKGNFPGRFSGRQFSNSRSEMNVSTLELGDSALYLCASSPQGADTQYFGPGTRLTVL.

This clone was seen a single time. The V call is TRBV10-3, the J call TRBJ1-2, with D unclear. V was clipped by 0 bases and J by 0 bases, with 8 bases between them. The CDR3 consists of 15 residues. Germline CDR1 is ENHRY and CDR2 is SYGVKD. CDR3 in DNA: TGTGCCATCAGTGAGTCGACCCAGGCTAACTATGGCTACACCTTC. This translates into CAISESTQANYGYTF.

The chain employs TRBV4-1 and TRBJ2-3; TRBD2 is a possible D gene (5 bases). The CDR3 has 13 residues. Germline CDR1 is MGHRA and CDR2 is YSYEKL. Trimming removed 2 bases from V and 4 bases from J, with 7 bases in between. The CDR3 region is CASSQRGPDTQYF. In DNA form, the CDR3 reads TGCGCCAGCAGCCAAAGAGGGCCAGATACGCAGTATTTT.